This T cell receptor beta chain was sequenced during a study of T cells in Graves' hyperthyroidism and ophthalmopathy. Overall study results and limits: Also found in blood were most expanded thyroid clonotypes above 0.001.

Many counts were recorded for this clonotype. As yet, its antigen is unknown. Germline lookup yields CDR1 MNHEY and CDR2 SMNVEV (reference sequence). The CDR3 has 11 amino acids. V lost 10 bases and J lost 6; bases outside the gene matches: 5. Amplification of TCR beta CDR3 regions used RNA as the template. Initially, a first-round RT-PCR of the TCR CDR3 employed the HTBI primer set. TCRdb redid the calling of the multiplex PCR reads with MiXCR, one entry per CDR3 protein. The profile covers about 570,000 distinct CDR3 sequences, with around 15% appearing a single time and approximately 15% taken by the ten largest. Graves' hyperthyroidism qualified as stable when ophthalmopathy did not progress within 18 months. Among the patients, aged 18 to 65, hyperthyroidism was newly diagnosed and had lasted under 2 months.

The chain employs TRBV27 and TRBJ1-1; TRBD1 aligns across 7 bases. Sequencing used blood. The clonotype comes from a woman between 40 and 55 years old with Graves' hyperthyroidism. CDR3 protein: CAILTGAEAFF. As DNA, the CDR3 is TGTGCCATCCTTACAGGGGCTGAAGCTTTCTTT.